A selection of T cell receptor beta chains follows, all from one sample in a study of Ad26.COV2.S vaccination and SARS-CoV-2 variants. The protocol was immunoSEQ multiplex PCR, while the TCRdb copy is restricted to in-frame clones and leaves out a portion. The data contain 360,000 or so clones, over 75% of them singletons. This sample comprised peripheral blood, obtained in a trial of Ad26.COV2.S vaccine versus placebo. Source of these receptors: a person aged 18-65 years who received the Ad26.COV2.S COVID-19 vaccine or a placebo. Both conserved end residues are part of each CDR3. D genes are given only for firm matches. A row's size may be missing; if present it is once, few, many or a size class.

clone_size	v_call	j_call	d_call	cdr3_nt	cdr3_aa
NA	TRBV11-3	TRBJ2-1	TRBD2	TGTGCCAGCCGCCATAGCGGGAGCAATGAGCAGTTCTTC	CASRHSGSNEQFF
NA	TRBV7-9	TRBJ1-1	TRBD1	TGTGCCAGCAGCTTAACAGGGGGCATCACTGAAGCTTTCTTT	CASSLTGGITEAFF
NA	TRBV7-3	TRBJ1-2	NA	TGTGCCAGCAGCTTATCCCGGGACTATGGCTACACCTTC	CASSLSRDYGYTF
NA	TRBV19	TRBJ1-1	TRBD1	TGTGCCAGTAGTATAGTGAACAGGGGGAAGGGTAACACTGAAGCTTTCTTT	CASSIVNRGKGNTEAFF
NA	TRBV30	TRBJ1-1	NA	TGTGCCTGGAGAACTAGGACAGTTCTGAACACTGAAGCTTTCTTT	CAWRTRTVLNTEAFF
NA	TRBV6-1	TRBJ1-5	NA	TGTGCCAGCAGTGAGGACCGAGCGGGCGGCAATCAGCCCCAGCATTTT	CASSEDRAGGNQPQHF
NA	TRBV10-3	TRBJ1-6	NA	TGTGCCTCCCGGGCCGGGGGACCCCTCCACTTT	CASRAGGPLHF
NA	TRBV4-1	TRBJ2-7	NA	TGCGCCAGCAGCCAAAAGGGGACTGAAGTCTACGAGCAGTACTTC	CASSQKGTEVYEQYF
NA	TRBV4-3	TRBJ1-2	NA	TGCGCCAGCAGCCAAGATCCGACGGCCTCTAACTATGGCTACACCTTC	CASSQDPTASNYGYTF
NA	TRBV3-1/TRBV3-2	TRBJ2-3	NA	TGTGCCAGCAGCCAAGATTCCGTGTGGGCTAGCACAGATACGCAGTATTTT	CASSQDSVWASTDTQYF
NA	TRBV6-5	TRBJ1-5	TRBD1	TGTGCCAGCAGGGGACAGGTAGTCAATCAGCCCCAGCATTTT	CASRGQVVNQPQHF
NA	TRBV15	TRBJ2-1	NA	TGTGCCACCAGCAGAGATATAGGCCTAGTATCCAATGAGCAGTTCTTC	CATSRDIGLVSNEQFF
NA	TRBV3-1/TRBV3-2	TRBJ2-3	TRBD2	TGTGCCAGCAGCCAAGTGCCTAGCGGGAGGGGCACAGATACGCAGTATTTT	CASSQVPSGRGTDTQYF
NA	TRBV11-3	TRBJ2-3	NA	TGTGCCAGCAGCTTAGGACTAGGGGGCACAGATACGCAGTATTTT	CASSLGLGGTDTQYF
NA	TRBV5-4	TRBJ2-1	NA	TGTGCCAGCAGCAAGGAACTGCGGGATCTTAATGAGCAGTTCTTC	CASSKELRDLNEQFF
NA	TRBV12-3/TRBV12-4	TRBJ2-7	TRBD1	TGTGCCAGCAGCCTCAGGACAGGGGCCGAGCAGTACTTC	CASSLRTGAEQYF
once	TRBV7-2	TRBJ2-1	NA	TGTGCCAGCAGCTTAGCAGCTCGGCGATTCAATGAGCAGTTCTTC	CASSLAARRFNEQFF
NA	TRBV6-5	TRBJ1-1	NA	TGTGCCAGCACCAAGACAGGACGACCGAACACTGAAGCTTTCTTT	CASTKTGRPNTEAFF